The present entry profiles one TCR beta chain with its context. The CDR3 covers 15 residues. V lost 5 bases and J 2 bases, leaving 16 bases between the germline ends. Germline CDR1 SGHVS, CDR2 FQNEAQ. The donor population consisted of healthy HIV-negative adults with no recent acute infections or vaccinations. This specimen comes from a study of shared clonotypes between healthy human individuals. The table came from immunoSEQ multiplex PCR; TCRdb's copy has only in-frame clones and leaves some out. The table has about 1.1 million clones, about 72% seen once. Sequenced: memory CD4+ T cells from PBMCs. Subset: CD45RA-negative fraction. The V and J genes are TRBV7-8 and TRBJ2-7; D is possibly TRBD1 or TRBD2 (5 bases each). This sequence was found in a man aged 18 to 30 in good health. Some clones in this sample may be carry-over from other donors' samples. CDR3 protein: CASSPGPDGAYEQYF. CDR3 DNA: TGTGCCAGCAGCCCGGGGCCGGACGGAGCCTACGAGCAGTACTTC. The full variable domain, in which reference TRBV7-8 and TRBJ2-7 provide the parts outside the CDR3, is GAGVSQSPRYKVAKRGQDVALRCDPISGHVSLFWYQQALGQGPEFLTYFQNEAQLDKSGLPSDRFFAERPEGSVSTLKIQRTQQEDSAVYLCASSPGPDGAYEQYFGPGTRLTVT.